The 32 T cell receptor beta chains given below trace back to one sample, sequenced in a study of blood T cell repertoires in COVID-19. Measured with immunoSEQ multiplex PCR; TCRdb has only the in-frame clones, and not every one. Seen here are some 320,000 clones, 85% to 90% observed once, and the top ten hold around 10%. The sequencing input was peripheral blood. The source of these receptors is a woman aged 25 to 39 with COVID-19, enrolled during active disease.

The chain has TRBV28 and TRBJ2-2, with D possibly TRBD1 on 6 matching bases. This CDR3 is built from 14 residues. Trimming removed 5 bases at V and 1 base at J, with 8 bases between. CDR1 is MDHEN and CDR2 is SYDVKM in the germline V gene. The CDR3 DNA reads as TGTGCCAGCAGTCCGGGACAGAACACCGGGGAGCTGTTTTTT. It yields the protein CASSPGQNTGELFF.

This chain links TRBV5-4 with TRBJ1-6, with TRBD1 matching 8 bases. The CDR3 is made up of 15 amino acids. V lost 6 bases to trimming and J lost 10 bases; unmatched junction nucleotides: 12. Germline assignment: CDR1 SGHNT and CDR2 YYREEE (reference sequence). The CDR3 spells CASTTETGGRSPLHF. The CDR3 DNA reads as TGTGCCAGCACCACAGAAACAGGGGGTCGGTCACCCCTCCACTTT.

The rearrangement uses TRBV9 and TRBJ1-2; no clear D gene. Germline CDR1 reads SGDLS; CDR2 reads YYNGEE. CDR3 size: 12 residues. V lost 0 bases, J lost 6 bases, and 6 bases lay in between. CDR3 in DNA: TGTGCCAGCAGCGTAGTGAGGGATGGCTACACCTTC. Protein: CASSVVRDGYTF.

The chain has TRBV7-9 and TRBJ2-2; 7 positions agree with TRBD2. The V segment lost 5 bases and the J segment 7 bases; nucleotides outside the gene matches: 7. This CDR3 has 14 amino acids. Germline loops: CDR1 SEHNR, CDR2 FQNEAQ (reference sequence). CDR3 bases: TGTGCCAGCAGCGCAGGACTAGGTATCGGGGAGCTGTTTTTT. It codes for CASSAGLGIGELFF. Supplemented by reference TRBV7-9 and TRBJ2-2, the full variable domain reads DTGVSQNPRHKITKRGQNVTFRCDPISEHNRLYWYRQTLGQGPEFLTYFQNEAQLEKSRLLSDRFSAERPKGSFSTLEIQRTEQGDSAMYLCASSAGLGIGELFFGEGSRLTVL.

This rearrangement joins TRBV29-1 to TRBJ1-1; perhaps TRBD1 as D (6 bases). CDR1 and CDR2 from the germline V gene are SQVTM and ANQGSEA. V gave up 3 bases and J gave up 5 bases, with 13 bases separating them. This CDR3 has 13 amino acids. DNA of the CDR3: TGCAGCGTTGACCCTCCAGGGGTAACTGAAGCTTTCTTT. This codes for CSVDPPGVTEAFF.

This clone was seen a single time. J is TRBJ1-2 and V is TRBV27; the match to TRBD1 covers 8 bases. Germline CDR1 MNHEY, CDR2 SMNVEV (reference sequence). The CDR3 contains 13 residues. J gave up 8 bases and V 6 bases, and 8 bases lay outside the gene matches. CDR3 nucleotide sequence: TGTGCCAGCAGGACCAGGGGGCGCGGAGGCTACACCTTC. Translation gives CASRTRGRGGYTF.

The V gene is TRBV12-3 or TRBV12-4, the J gene TRBJ1-1; the D gene is possibly TRBD1 (5 bases). V was clipped by 7 bases and J by 3 bases, with 12 bases between them. This CDR3 is 13 amino acids long. The CDR3 sequence is CASNSPGDTEAFF. DNA for the CDR3: TGTGCCAGCAATTCCCCGGGGGACACTGAAGCTTTCTTT.

The chain employs TRBV3-1 (or the pseudogene TRBV3-2) and TRBJ2-7; 8 positions agree with TRBD1. The CDR3 spans 12 residues. V was pared by 7 bases and J by 3 bases, with 2 bases of the junction left unmatched. Germline CDR1 reads LGHDT; CDR2 reads YNNKEL (reference sequence). CDR3 protein: CASIGQGYEQYF. The CDR3 DNA follows: TGTGCCAGCATCGGACAGGGCTACGAGCAGTACTTC.

This clone was found once. J is TRBJ2-6 and V is TRBV24-1, with a possible D match to TRBD2 (5 bases). Per the germline V gene, CDR1 is KGHDR and CDR2 is SFDVKD. This CDR3 has 15 amino acids. The ends were cut back, 3 bases at V and 0 bases at J, with 5 bases in the middle. The CDR3 bases are TGTGCCACCAGTGATGGACTCTCTGGGGCCAACGTCCTGACTTTC. Protein sequence: CATSDGLSGANVLTF.

The chain links TRBV29-1 to TRBJ2-3; TRBD2 matches 11 bases. Germline V gene sequence: CDR1 SQVTM, CDR2 ANQGSEA. The CDR3 runs to 15 residues. After removal of 2 bases from V and 1 base from J, the junction contained 2 bases not matched to a gene. The CDR3 spells CSVEISGGGTDTQYF. The DNA of the CDR3 is TGCAGCGTTGAAATTAGCGGGGGGGGCACAGATACGCAGTATTTT.

V is TRBV29-1 and J is TRBJ2-3, with 7 bases lining up with TRBD1. Germline trimming cut 6 bases from V and 8 bases from J; bases unmatched to any gene: 14. The CDR3 sequence is 14 residues long. The germline V gene encodes CDR1 SQVTM and CDR2 ANQGSEA. The CDR3 region is CSVTGQFDFGTQYF. CDR3 nucleotides: TGCAGCGTGACGGGACAGTTCGATTTCGGTACGCAGTATTTT.

The chain joins TRBV4-2 to TRBJ1-2; D possibly corresponds to TRBD1 (5 bases). The V gene lost 2 bases and the J gene lost 2 bases, with 12 bases spanning the gap. This CDR3 spans 15 amino acids. Germline CDR1 and CDR2: LGHNA and YNFKEQ. The CDR3 DNA reads TGTGCCAGCAGCCAATTGACAGTACCGAACTATGGCTACACCTTC. Residues: CASSQLTVPNYGYTF.

V and J are TRBV5-1 and TRBJ1-3; D is uncertain. The germline V gene has CDR1 SGHRS and CDR2 YFSETQ. This CDR3 is built from 16 residues. V was trimmed by 0 bases and J by 0 bases, leaving 10 bases between them. CDR3 in amino acids: CASSLGPNYSGNTIYF. For the CDR3, the DNA is TGCGCCAGCAGCTTGGGCCCCAACTACTCTGGAAACACCATATATTTT.

V is TRBV2 and J is TRBJ1-5; 9 nucleotides agree with TRBD1. V lost 5 bases, J lost 12 bases, and 8 bases stayed unmatched. Per germline, CDR1 SNHLY and CDR2 FYNNEI. CDR3 length: 13 residues. CDR3 in DNA: TGTGCCAGCAGTTCATGGACAGGGGTAGGCCAGCATTTT. Translated, it gives CASSSWTGVGQHF.

The chain's CDR3 is CAWRVLDFSSRNTIYF. CDR3 sequence (DNA): TGTGCCTGGAGGGTTCTGGACTTCTCAAGCCGAAACACCATATATTTT. This chain uses TRBV30 with TRBJ1-3; no firm D call. V gave up 3 bases and J gave up 5 bases, with 20 bases separating them. The CDR3 is made up of 16 amino acids. Germline V gene lookup returns CDR1 GTSNPN and CDR2 SVGIG (reference sequence).

The chain carries TRBV3-1 (or the pseudogene TRBV3-2) and TRBJ2-3; D may be TRBD1 (6 bases). Germline V gene lookup returns CDR1 LGHDT and CDR2 YNNKEL (reference sequence). The CDR3 is 15 amino acids. The V end was cut by 1 base, the J end by 10 bases, with 18 bases between. The CDR3 region has the DNA TGTGCCAGCAGCCAAGGAGGGGGTTCGGGGACGCCGCAGTATTTT. It translates to CASSQGGGSGTPQYF.

This chain connects TRBV16 to TRBJ1-5; a possible D gene is TRBD1 (6 bases). CDR3 length equals 16 residues. Trimming pared 1 base from V and 2 bases from J, leaving 12 bases between. CDR1 is KGHSY and CDR2 is FQNENV in the germline V gene. The CDR3 protein is CASSQLQGLGNQPQHF. The CDR3 region has the DNA TGTGCCAGCAGCCAATTGCAGGGGTTGGGCAATCAGCCCCAGCATTTT.

The chain has TRBV7-9 and TRBJ1-2; 9 positions agree with TRBD1. The J segment lost 4 bases and the V segment lost 5 bases, leaving 2 bases of the junction unmatched. This CDR3 has 13 amino acids. The germline gives CDR1 SEHNR, CDR2 FQNEAQ (reference sequence). The CDR3 region has the DNA TGTGCCAGCAGCCCGGGACAGGGCTATGGCTACACCTTC. Residues: CASSPGQGYGYTF.

This chain links TRBV19 with TRBJ2-7, with 13 bases fitting TRBD2. CDR3 size: 17 residues. The V and J ends lost 4 bases and 2 bases, in that order; junction bases with no gene match: 8. Germline V gene lookup returns CDR1 LNHDA and CDR2 SQIVND (reference sequence). The CDR3 sequence is CASSTRTSGGLPYEQYF. The CDR3 nucleotides are TGTGCCAGTAGTACCCGGACTAGCGGGGGCCTACCCTACGAGCAGTACTTC.

The chain joins TRBV9 to TRBJ2-1; tentatively, D is TRBD1 (6 bases). There are 13 residues in the CDR3. Germline values: CDR1 SGDLS, CDR2 YYNGEE. Between the trimmed V and J ends, which lost 2 bases and 8 bases, there was a span of 11 bases. Written as DNA, the CDR3 is TGTGCCAGCAGCGTCCCGGACAGCGATGAGCAGTTCTTC. Protein product: CASSVPDSDEQFF.

This sequence joins TRBV2 and TRBJ1-1; TRBD1 matches 10 bases. The CDR3 loop spans 13 amino acids. Germline CDR1 reads SNHLY; CDR2 reads FYNNEI. Germline trimming cut 2 bases from V and 11 bases from J; bases unmatched to any gene: 5. CDR3 nucleotides: TGTGCCAGCAGTGAAAGACAGGGGGCTGGGGCTTTCTTT. It is translated as CASSERQGAGAFF.

This clone was counted once. The chain links TRBV6-5 to TRBJ2-5, with 7 nucleotides matching TRBD1. The CDR3 is made up of 16 amino acids. The trim removed 2 bases at V and 5 bases at J, leaving 11 bases unmatched. Germline CDR1 and CDR2: MNHEY and SVGAGI. The CDR3 nucleotides are TGTGCCAGCAGTTACACCAGCAGGGGGAGTAGGGAGACCCAGTACTTC. As protein: CASSYTSRGSRETQYF.

This chain links TRBV6-5 with TRBJ2-7; D might be TRBD1 (6 bases). The CDR3 spans 16 residues. V dropped 0 bases and J dropped 2 bases, with 14 bases sitting between them. CDR1 and CDR2 from the germline V gene are MNHEY and SVGAGI. The CDR3 DNA follows: TGTGCCAGCAGTTACTCTAAGGGGGAGACAGCCTACGAGCAGTACTTC. It specifies CASSYSKGETAYEQYF.

V usage is TRBV4-1 and J usage is TRBJ1-5; 7 bases are shared with TRBD1. The germline V gene encodes CDR1 MGHRA and CDR2 YSYEKL. This CDR3 has 14 residues. Trimming removed 0 bases from V and 7 bases from J; junction bases left unmatched: 3. CDR3 sequence reads: CASSQDVGGQPQHF. CDR3 DNA: TGCGCCAGCAGCCAAGATGTAGGGGGCCAGCCCCAGCATTTT.

The V gene is TRBV30, the J gene TRBJ1-2; TRBD1 matches at 7 bases. Per germline, CDR1 GTSNPN and CDR2 SVGIG (reference sequence). This CDR3 comprises 13 residues. J was trimmed by 7 bases and V by 3 bases; bases with no gene match: 8. The CDR3 loop is CAWRRKGAPGYTF. DNA of the CDR3: TGTGCCTGGAGGAGGAAGGGGGCGCCTGGCTACACCTTC.

The chain is built from TRBV5-1 and TRBJ2-2; 9 bases are a match to TRBD2. With V trimmed by 4 bases and J by 6 bases, 7 bases remained unmatched. The CDR3 extends over 15 amino acids. Germline V gives CDR1 SGHRS, CDR2 YFSETQ. CDR3 in DNA: TGCGCCAGCAGCGATACTAGCGGGTTCGCCGGGGAGCTGTTTTTT. Translated: CASSDTSGFAGELFF.

The chain links TRBV5-1 to TRBJ2-7; no clear D gene. Germline V lookup: CDR1 SGHRS, CDR2 YFSETQ. There are 13 residues in the CDR3. Trimming stripped 3 bases from V and 3 bases from J, with 10 bases between. The CDR3 DNA reads as TGCGCCAGCAGCTCCAGGTACAGCTACGAGCAGTACTTC. It codes for CASSSRYSYEQYF.

V usage is TRBV11-2 and J usage is TRBJ1-1, with TRBD1 identical over 9 bases. V gave up 4 bases and J gave up 5 bases; unmatched junction bases: 5. The CDR3 sequence is 14 residues long. Germline V lookup: CDR1 SGHAT, CDR2 FQNNGV. The CDR3 sequence: CASSSGQGLTEAFF. The DNA of the CDR3 is TGTGCCAGCAGCTCGGGACAGGGTCTTACTGAAGCTTTCTTT.

The rearrangement uses TRBV19 and TRBJ1-2; D is unresolved. Per the germline V gene, CDR1 is LNHDA and CDR2 is SQIVND (reference sequence). The V end lost 0 bases, the J end lost 2 bases, and 10 bases lay between the germline ends. The CDR3 spans 15 residues. CDR3 sequence reads: CASSIDSEANYGYTF. CDR3 DNA sequence: TGTGCCAGTAGTATAGATTCAGAGGCCAACTATGGCTACACCTTC.

The CDR3 is CASSLDGRGLSLNTEAFF. The CDR3 coding sequence is TGTGCCAGCAGCTTGGATGGCAGAGGTCTATCCTTGAACACTGAAGCTTTCTTT. This sequence joins TRBV5-4 and TRBJ1-1; D ambiguous. This CDR3 comprises 18 residues. Per germline, CDR1 SGHNT and CDR2 YYREEE (reference sequence). V shed 0 bases and J shed 0 bases, with 18 bases lying between them.

The chain employs TRBV19 and TRBJ2-7; no reliable D call. The CDR3 spans 13 residues. V was cut by 4 bases and J by 0 bases, with 7 bases left in between. Looked up from germline, CDR1 is LNHDA and CDR2 is SQIVND (reference sequence). The CDR3 region is CASSTLSSYEQYF. Here the CDR3 DNA reads TGTGCCAGTAGTACGCTTAGCTCCTACGAGCAGTACTTC.

The chain joins TRBV28 to TRBJ2-1; 16 bases map to TRBD2. CDR3 length equals 15 residues. Trimming removed 6 bases from V and 9 bases from J; junction bases left unmatched: 5. Germline V gene sequence: CDR1 MDHEN, CDR2 SYDVKM. The CDR3: CASRSGTSGGVEQFF. The CDR3 nucleotides are TGTGCCAGCAGGTCCGGGACTAGCGGGGGGGTTGAGCAGTTCTTC.